This TCR beta chain derives from a study of memory CD4+ T cells and cytomegalovirus serostatus. The sort gate was single viable CD3+CD4+CD8-CD45RO+ cells for memory CD4+ T cells. CDR1 GTSNPN and CDR2 SVGIG come from the germline V gene (reference sequence). Losses at the gene ends were 3 bases for V and 0 bases for J; bases not matched to a gene: 8. CDR3 size: 15 residues. Clones were read by immunoSEQ multiplex PCR, and TCRdb kept only the in-frame ones, dropping some. The table records 35,000 to 55,000 clones, around four fifths of them present only once. The source is an adult in good health and CMV-seronegative. The V call is TRBV30, the J call TRBJ2-7; 7 bases agree with TRBD1. The sample comprised memory CD4+ T cells from blood. DNA of the CDR3: TGTGCCTGGAGCTCTGGGACAGACAGCTCCTACGAGCAGTACTTC. This translates into CAWSSGTDSSYEQYF.